Below are 25 T cell receptor beta chains sequenced from a single sample in a study of T cell changes during pregnancy in multiple sclerosis. Profiled with immunoSEQ multiplex PCR; TCRdb holds only in-frame clones, not every one. This sample has about 75,000 clones; approximately 95% occur once, and the top ten carry less than 0.15%. Sequencing was performed on CD4+ T cells from peripheral blood mononuclear cells, taken after pregnancy. Receptors were obtained from a female donor with multiple sclerosis, enrolled in a pregnancy study.

This chain joins TRBV5-1 and TRBJ2-1; TRBD1 aligns across 8 bases. The CDR3 extends over 16 amino acids. J was trimmed by 0 bases and V by 1 base; bases with no gene match: 3. Germline V CDR1 and CDR2: SGHRS, YFSETQ. CDR3 in DNA: TGCGCCAGCAGCTTGCGGCAGGGGGCCTCCTACAATGAGCAGTTCTTC. Amino acid sequence: CASSLRQGASYNEQFF. Full variable domain (outside the CDR3, taken from reference TRBV5-1 and TRBJ2-1): KAGVTQTPRYLIKTRGQQVTLSCSPISGHRSVSWYQQTPGQGLQFLFEYFSETQRNKGNFPGRFSGRQFSNSRSEMNVSTLELGDSALYLCASSLRQGASYNEQFFGPGTRLTVL.

The V gene is TRBV5-1, the J gene TRBJ2-5; a possible D gene is TRBD2 (6 bases). Germline assignment: CDR1 SGHRS and CDR2 YFSETQ. This CDR3 is built from 15 residues. The V gene lost 4 bases and the J gene lost 1 base, with 14 bases spanning the gap. CDR3 loop: CASSETPGLQETQYF. DNA of the CDR3: TGCGCCAGCAGCGAAACACCGGGACTCCAAGAGACCCAGTACTTC.

The rearrangement uses TRBV5-4 and TRBJ1-1; no clear D. This CDR3 has 11 residues. With 0 bases removed from V and 8 bases from J, the gap between germline ends came to 5 bases. Germline CDR1 SGHNT, CDR2 YYREEE (reference sequence). In nucleotides, the CDR3 is TGTGCCAGCAGCTTGGTGGGCGAAGCTTTCTTT. It encodes CASSLVGEAFF. Supplemented by reference TRBV5-4 and TRBJ1-1, the full variable domain reads ETGVTQSPTHLIKTRGQQVTLRCSSQSGHNTVSWYQQALGQGPQFIFQYYREEENGRGNFPPRFSGLQFPNYSSELNVNALELDDSALYLCASSLVGEAFFGQGTRLTVV.

With regard to this clone: It is unclear where the CDR3 begins or ends on the DNA, so no DNA is shown, and the CDR3 is as TCRdb lists it. This chain uses TRBV6-5 with TRBJ2-1; the table assigns TRBD2, which was not confirmed against the DNA. Inclusive of both ends, the CDR3 amounts to 14 amino acids. Per germline, CDR1 MNHEY and CDR2 SVGAGI. The CDR3 loop is CASLRAGAYNEQFF.

The chain is built from TRBV7-2 and TRBJ2-6; D is uncertain. The CDR3 is 15 residues long. V gave up 2 bases and J gave up 3 bases, with 8 bases separating them. Germline-derived CDR1 and CDR2 are SGHTA and FQGNSA. The DNA of the CDR3 is TGTGCCAGCAGCTTACGAGCTCGTGGGGCCAACGTCCTGACTTTC. As protein: CASSLRARGANVLTF.

V gene TRBV7-2 combines with J gene TRBJ2-7, with TRBD2 identical over 7 bases. Trimming at V came to 1 base and at J to 4 bases, leaving 13 bases not matched to a gene. The CDR3 extends over 17 amino acids. Germline CDR1 reads SGHTA; CDR2 reads FQGNSA. Here the CDR3 reads CASSLVGDGGKRYEQYF. CDR3 nucleotide sequence: TGTGCCAGCAGCTTAGTCGGGGACGGGGGGAAAAGGTACGAGCAGTACTTC.

This clone is a singleton in its sample. This rearrangement joins TRBV4-1 to TRBJ2-1, with 10 positions matching TRBD2. Trimming at V came to 5 bases and at J to 6 bases, leaving 7 bases not matched to a gene. The CDR3 consists of 15 residues. Germline CDR1 is MGHRA and CDR2 is YSYEKL. This chain's CDR3 is CASSFIAGGSNEQFF. The CDR3 region has the DNA TGCGCCAGCAGCTTTATAGCGGGAGGTTCCAATGAGCAGTTCTTC.

The chain recombines TRBV2 with TRBJ2-7, with D perhaps matching TRBD1 (6 bases). CDR1 is SNHLY, CDR2 FYNNEI, per germline. With 3 bases removed from V and 5 bases from J, the gap between germline ends came to 17 bases. This CDR3 region has 15 residues. The CDR3 coding sequence is TGTGCCAGCAGTGAGGCGCGGTACAGGGAAGACGAGCAGTACTTC. It yields the protein CASSEARYREDEQYF.

The chain joins TRBV9 to TRBJ2-6, with D possibly matching TRBD2 (5 bases). The CDR3 is 17 residues long. V gave up 3 bases and J gave up 1 base, with 14 bases separating them. Germline CDR1 SGDLS, CDR2 YYNGEE. The CDR3 region has the DNA TGTGCCAGCAGCGAGAGGGCAGCGAAGTCTGGGGCCAACGTCCTGACTTTC. It specifies CASSERAAKSGANVLTF.

This clone occurred once. V gene TRBV19 combines with J gene TRBJ2-5, with D perhaps TRBD1 (6 bases). Germline V gene data show CDR1 as LNHDA and CDR2 as SQIVND (reference sequence). Trimming removed 6 bases from V and 3 bases from J, with 20 bases in between. CDR3 size: 16 residues. CDR3 residues: CASSAQGTPHKETQYF. The DNA of the CDR3 is TGTGCCAGTAGCGCTCAGGGGACCCCGCATAAAGAGACCCAGTACTTC.

This chain uses TRBV7-2 with TRBJ2-7; 9 bases line up with TRBD2. V lost 0 bases and J lost 5; bases outside the gene matches: 11. Germline CDR1 is SGHTA and CDR2 is FQGNSA. The CDR3 contains 17 residues. CDR3 bases: TGTGCCAGCAGCTTAGCCCCTTCTCTAGCGGGGACGGACGAGCAGTACTTC. Residues: CASSLAPSLAGTDEQYF.

The rearrangement joins TRBV27 to TRBJ1-1; a possible D gene is TRBD1 (6 bases). CDR3 length: 17 residues. V gave up 3 bases and J gave up 0 bases, with 17 bases separating them. CDR1 and CDR2 from the germline V gene are MNHEY and SMNVEV (reference sequence). CDR3 residues: CASSFKPGTPMNTEAFF. The CDR3 DNA reads TGTGCCAGCAGTTTTAAGCCCGGGACACCTATGAACACTGAAGCTTTCTTT.

V usage is TRBV5-5 and J usage is TRBJ2-3, with 7 nucleotides matching TRBD2. CDR3 length: 20 amino acids. Trimming took 4 bases from V and 0 from J; bases not matched to a gene: 20. Looked up from germline, CDR1 is SGHKS and CDR2 is YYEKEE (reference sequence). DNA for the CDR3: TGTGCCAGCAGCCAGGAGTGGGCTAGCGGACTACCTACAAGCACAGATACGCAGTATTTT. It specifies CASSQEWASGLPTSTDTQYF.

V usage is TRBV9 and J usage is TRBJ2-5; 15 bases align to TRBD2. V was pared by 2 bases and J by 3 bases, with 8 bases of the junction left unmatched. This CDR3 spans 18 amino acids. Germline V gene sequence: CDR1 SGDLS, CDR2 YYNGEE. The CDR3 nucleotides read TGTGCCAGCAGCGTTGGACTAGCGGGAGGGGGCCTAAAAGAGACCCAGTACTTC. Amino acid sequence: CASSVGLAGGGLKETQYF. Full variable domain (missing parts from reference TRBV9 and TRBJ2-5): DSGVTQTPKHLITATGQRVTLRCSPRSGDLSVYWYQQSLDQGLQFLIQYYNGEERAKGNILERFSAQQFPDLHSELNLSSLELGDSALYFCASSVGLAGGGLKETQYFGPGTRLLVL.

The chain carries TRBV28 and TRBJ2-4; tentative D call: TRBD2 (5 bases). Germline CDR1 reads MDHEN; CDR2 reads SYDVKM. The CDR3 contains 19 residues. V shed 3 bases and J shed 0 bases, with 21 bases lying between them. DNA for the CDR3: TGTGCCAGCAGTTTTCGTTTCTTTGGAGGATCACTAGCCAAAAACATTCAGTACTTC. Protein sequence: CASSFRFFGGSLAKNIQYF.

The chain is built from TRBV19 and TRBJ2-7; 12 bases map to TRBD2. The CDR3 contains 12 residues. Germline loops: CDR1 LNHDA, CDR2 SQIVND (reference sequence). In DNA, the CDR3 is TGTGAATCTAGCGGGAGGGCCTACGAGCAGTACTTC. Protein product: CESSGRAYEQYF. The full variable domain, rest sourced from reference TRBV19 and TRBJ2-7, is DGGITQSPKYLFRKEGQNVTLSCEQNLNHDAMYWYRQDPGQGLRLIYYSQIVNDFQKGDIAEGYSVSREKKESFPLTVTSAQKNPTAFYLCESSGRAYEQYFGPGTRLTVT.

The chain recombines TRBV7-2 with TRBJ2-7; TRBD2 agrees at 8 bases. V trimming: 0 bases; J trimming: 3 bases; junction bases outside the gene matches: 4. The CDR3 contains 15 residues. The germline V gene encodes CDR1 SGHTA and CDR2 FQGNSA. The CDR3 loop reads CASSLARSGGYEQYF. The CDR3 DNA sequence: TGTGCCAGCAGCTTAGCGAGAAGCGGGGGCTACGAGCAGTACTTC.

This clone was seen a few times. DNA of the CDR3: TGTGCCAGCAGCTTAGCTGCGGGAGGCTCTTTCGAGCAGTTCTTC. This gives the protein CASSLAAGGSFEQFF. The chain is built from TRBV7-6 and TRBJ2-1; TRBD2 matches 8 bases. Unmatched junction bases numbered 8, after V lost 0 bases and J lost 10 bases. The CDR3 consists of 15 residues. CDR1 is SGHVS and CDR2 is FNYEAQ in the germline V gene.

This clone was observed a single time. V and J are TRBV15 and TRBJ2-4, with D tentatively TRBD1 (5 bases). V was clipped by 0 bases and J by 9 bases, with 9 bases between them. Germline V gives CDR1 LNHNV, CDR2 YYDKDF (reference sequence). This CDR3 region has 13 residues. This CDR3 is CATSRDLGVIQYF. CDR3 nucleotide sequence: TGTGCCACCAGCAGAGATCTAGGGGTCATTCAGTACTTC.

The genes are TRBV12-5 and TRBJ2-1; 10 nucleotides line up with TRBD2. The CDR3 totals 21 residues. Trimming at V came to 0 bases and at J to 2 bases, leaving 16 bases not matched to a gene. Germline V CDR1 and CDR2: LGHNT, FRNRAP. The CDR3 reads CASGLVLPRAGGPMTYNEQFF. CDR3 nucleotides: TGTGCTAGTGGTTTGGTACTCCCTAGAGCGGGAGGGCCCATGACCTACAATGAGCAGTTCTTC.

The rearrangement links TRBV5-1 to TRBJ2-5; 8 nucleotides match TRBD1. Unmatched junction bases numbered 13, after V lost 3 bases and J lost 9 bases. This CDR3 has 15 residues. Looked up from germline, CDR1 is SGHRS and CDR2 is YFSETQ. The CDR3 nucleotides are TGCGCCAGCAGCTCCGACGGACAGGGCTATTTGGCCCAGTACTTC. This codes for CASSSDGQGYLAQYF.

Written as DNA, the CDR3 is TGTGCCAGTAGTGCACCGGGACAGCTATACAATGAGCAGTTCTTC. Translating gives CASSAPGQLYNEQFF. J is TRBJ2-1 and V is TRBV19; 7 bases are a match to TRBD1. The germline V gene encodes CDR1 LNHDA and CDR2 SQIVND (reference sequence). Germline trimming cut 5 bases from V and 4 bases from J; bases unmatched to any gene: 8. The CDR3 runs 15 residues.

The chain has TRBV27 and TRBJ2-1; 7 bases are shared with TRBD2. The CDR3 consists of 14 residues. Losses at the gene ends were 10 bases for V and 0 bases for J; bases not matched to a gene: 6. CDR1 is MNHEY, CDR2 SMNVEV, per germline (reference sequence). Written as DNA, the CDR3 is TGTGCCACCCGGGGGGAGAGCTCCTACAATGAGCAGTTCTTC. Translated: CATRGESSYNEQFF.

CDR3 sequence reads: CASRKDRVDEQYF. CDR3 in DNA: TGTGCCAGCAGGAAGGACAGGGTTGACGAGCAGTACTTC. The chain has TRBV2 and TRBJ2-7, with 8 bases identical to TRBD1. The CDR3 consists of 13 residues. Trimming took 6 bases from V and 5 from J; bases not matched to a gene: 6. CDR1 and CDR2 from the germline V gene are SNHLY and FYNNEI.

The gene calls are TRBV4-2 and TRBJ1-1; the D gene is possibly TRBD1 (6 bases). This CDR3 has 16 residues. Trimming took 0 bases from V and 1 from J, leaving 12 bases between them. The germline V gene encodes CDR1 LGHNA and CDR2 YNFKEQ. As DNA, the CDR3 is TGTGCCAGCAGCCAAGATCTTGCAGGGGCGAACACTGAAGCTTTCTTT. Its translation is CASSQDLAGANTEAFF.